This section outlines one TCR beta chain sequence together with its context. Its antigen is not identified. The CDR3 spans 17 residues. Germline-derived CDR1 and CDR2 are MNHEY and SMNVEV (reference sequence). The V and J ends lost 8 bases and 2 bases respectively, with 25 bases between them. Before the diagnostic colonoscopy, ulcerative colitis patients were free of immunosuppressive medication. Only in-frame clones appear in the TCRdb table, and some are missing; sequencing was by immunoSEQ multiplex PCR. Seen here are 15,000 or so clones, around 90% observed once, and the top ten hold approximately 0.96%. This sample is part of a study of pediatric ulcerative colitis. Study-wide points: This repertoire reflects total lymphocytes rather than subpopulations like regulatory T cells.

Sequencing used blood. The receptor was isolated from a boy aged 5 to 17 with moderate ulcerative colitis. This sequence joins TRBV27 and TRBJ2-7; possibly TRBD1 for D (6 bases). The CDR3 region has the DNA TGTGCCAGCGCCCGACACTGGACAGCCACTGATACCTACGAGCAGTACTTC. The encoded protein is CASARHWTATDTYEQYF.